Listed here is a single TCR beta chain. Its matching antigen is unknown. Germline assignment: CDR1 DFQATT and CDR2 SNEGSKA (reference sequence). Trimming pared 1 base from V and 8 bases from J, leaving 12 bases between. This CDR3 has 14 amino acids. These data are taken from a study of CD8 T cells in ankylosing spondylitis. Notes on the study in general: Those disease-linked clones were CD8+; they were also relatively rare in peripheral blood. Reportedly, disease-linked clones are significantly enriched in ankylosing spondylitis patients' matched synovial fluid. Characteristic, it appeared, of ankylosing spondylitis blood was a TCR beta motif of eight highly homologous variants.

It was by quantitative 5'-RACE with molecular barcodes that TCR beta libraries were made. TCRdb redid the calling of the 5' RACE reads with MiXCR, one entry per CDR3 protein. The sample contains approximately 220,000 distinct CDR3 sequences, roughly 18% of which appear only once. Sequenced: blood, either unsorted or a sorted T cell fraction (not recorded which). The chain combines TRBV20-1 with TRBJ1-6; D gene uncertain. This sequence was found in a male donor with ankylosing spondylitis. Here the CDR3 DNA reads TGCAGTGCTAGAGTTGGCTTAGATTATTCACCCCTCCACTTT. Its protein product is CSARVGLDYSPLHF.